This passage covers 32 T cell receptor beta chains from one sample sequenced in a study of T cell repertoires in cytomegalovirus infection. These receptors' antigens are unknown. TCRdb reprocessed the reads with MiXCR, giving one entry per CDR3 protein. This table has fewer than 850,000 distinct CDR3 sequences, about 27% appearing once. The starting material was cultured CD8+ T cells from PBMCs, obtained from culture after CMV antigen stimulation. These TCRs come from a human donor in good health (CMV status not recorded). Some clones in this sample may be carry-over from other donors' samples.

CDR3 DNA sequence: TGTGCCAGCAAGAGGGGGAACTATGGCTACACCTTC. Its translation: CASKRGNYGYTF. The chain carries TRBV27 and TRBJ1-2, with D maybe TRBD1 (6 bases). CDR3 length equals 12 residues. In germline, CDR1 is MNHEY, CDR2 SMNVEV (reference sequence). Trimming stripped 7 bases from V and 2 bases from J, with 8 bases between.

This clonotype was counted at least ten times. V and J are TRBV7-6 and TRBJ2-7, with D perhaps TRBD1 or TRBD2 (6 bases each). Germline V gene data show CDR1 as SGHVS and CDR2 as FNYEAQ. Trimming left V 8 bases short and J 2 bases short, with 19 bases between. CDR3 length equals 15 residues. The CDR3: CASSLGGGATYEQYF. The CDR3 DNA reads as TGTGCCAGCTCCCTTGGGGGCGGGGCCACCTACGAGCAGTACTTC.

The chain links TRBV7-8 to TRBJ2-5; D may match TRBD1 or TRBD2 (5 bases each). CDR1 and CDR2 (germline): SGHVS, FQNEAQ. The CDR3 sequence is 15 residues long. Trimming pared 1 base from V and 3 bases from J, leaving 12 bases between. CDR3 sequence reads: CASSLVRGLEETQYF. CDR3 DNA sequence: TGTGCCAGCAGCTTAGTGAGGGGATTGGAAGAGACCCAGTACTTC.

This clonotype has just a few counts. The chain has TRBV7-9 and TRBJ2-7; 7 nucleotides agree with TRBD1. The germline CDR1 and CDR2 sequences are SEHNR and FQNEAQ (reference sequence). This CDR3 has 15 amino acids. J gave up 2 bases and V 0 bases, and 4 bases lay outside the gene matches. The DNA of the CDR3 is TGTGCCAGCAGCTTAGCGGGGGACAGAACCTACGAGCAGTACTTC. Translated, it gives CASSLAGDRTYEQYF.

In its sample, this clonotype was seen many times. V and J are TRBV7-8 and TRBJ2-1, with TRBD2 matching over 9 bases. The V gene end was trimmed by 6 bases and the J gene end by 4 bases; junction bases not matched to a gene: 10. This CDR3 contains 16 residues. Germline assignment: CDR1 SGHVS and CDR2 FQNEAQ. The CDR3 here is CASSFRLAGLYNEQFF. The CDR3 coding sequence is TGTGCCAGCAGTTTCAGGCTAGCGGGGTTGTACAATGAGCAGTTCTTC.

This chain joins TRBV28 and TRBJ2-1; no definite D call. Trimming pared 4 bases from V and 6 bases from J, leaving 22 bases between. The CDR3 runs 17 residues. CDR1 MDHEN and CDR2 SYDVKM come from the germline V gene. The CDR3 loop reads CASSYSVYLPQSNEQFF. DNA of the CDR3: TGTGCCAGCAGTTATAGTGTGTACTTGCCCCAGAGCAATGAGCAGTTCTTC.

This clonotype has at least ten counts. The CDR3, as DNA: TGTGCCAGCAGCCGCTTAGAATGGGCGCGGGGGGGTGAGACCCAGTACTTC. Its protein is CASSRLEWARGGETQYF. The chain recombines TRBV7-6 with TRBJ2-5, with TRBD2 matching 9 bases. Per germline, CDR1 SGHVS and CDR2 FNYEAQ. The V and J ends lost 5 bases and 5 bases, in that order; junction bases with no gene match: 15. The CDR3 contains 17 residues. The full variable domain, with the rest looked up from reference TRBV7-6 and TRBJ2-5, is GAGVSQSPRYKVTKRGQDVALRCDPISGHVSLYWYRQALGQGPEFLTYFNYEAQQDKSGLPNDRFSAERPEGSISTLTIQRTEQRDSAMYRCASSRLEWARGGETQYFGPGTRLLVL.

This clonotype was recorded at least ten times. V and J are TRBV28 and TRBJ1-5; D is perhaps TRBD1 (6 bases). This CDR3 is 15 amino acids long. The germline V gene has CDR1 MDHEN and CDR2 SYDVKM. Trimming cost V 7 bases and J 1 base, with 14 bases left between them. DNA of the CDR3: TGTGCCAGCACCCACGGACAGACGAGCAATCAGCCCCAGCATTTT. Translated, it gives CASTHGQTSNQPQHF.

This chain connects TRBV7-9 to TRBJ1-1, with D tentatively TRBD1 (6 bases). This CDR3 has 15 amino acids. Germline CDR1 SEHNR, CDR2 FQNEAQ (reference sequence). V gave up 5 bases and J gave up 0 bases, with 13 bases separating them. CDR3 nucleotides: TGTGCCAGCAGCCCAGGGGCGTATATGAACACTGAAGCTTTCTTT. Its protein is CASSPGAYMNTEAFF.

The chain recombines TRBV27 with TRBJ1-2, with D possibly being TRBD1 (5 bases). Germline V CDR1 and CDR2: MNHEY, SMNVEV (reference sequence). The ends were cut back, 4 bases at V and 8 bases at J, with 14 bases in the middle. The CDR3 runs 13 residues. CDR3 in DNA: TGTGCCAGCAGTTCTGGGGCGTGGGTAGGCTACACCTTC. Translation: CASSSGAWVGYTF.

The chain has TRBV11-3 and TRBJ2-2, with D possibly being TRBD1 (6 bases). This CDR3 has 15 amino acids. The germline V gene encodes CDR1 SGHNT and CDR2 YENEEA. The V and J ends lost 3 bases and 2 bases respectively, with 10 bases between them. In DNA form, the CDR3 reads TGTGCCAGCAGCTTCACAGGGCGCAACACCGGGGAGCTGTTTTTT. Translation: CASSFTGRNTGELFF.

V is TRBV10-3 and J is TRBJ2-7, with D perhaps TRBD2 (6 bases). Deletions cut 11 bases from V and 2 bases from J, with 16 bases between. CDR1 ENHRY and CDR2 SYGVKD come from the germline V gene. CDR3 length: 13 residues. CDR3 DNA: TGTGCCCCTCCGGTCGGGGGTCCCTACGAGCAGTACGTC. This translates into CAPPVGGPYEQYV.

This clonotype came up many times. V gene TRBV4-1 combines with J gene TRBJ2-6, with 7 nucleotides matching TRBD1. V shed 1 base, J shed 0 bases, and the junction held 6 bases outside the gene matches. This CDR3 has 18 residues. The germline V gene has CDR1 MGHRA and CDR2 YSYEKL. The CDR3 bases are TGCGCCAGCAGCCAAGGTAGACAGGGAGACTCTGGGGCCAACGTCCTGACTTTC. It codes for CASSQGRQGDSGANVLTF.

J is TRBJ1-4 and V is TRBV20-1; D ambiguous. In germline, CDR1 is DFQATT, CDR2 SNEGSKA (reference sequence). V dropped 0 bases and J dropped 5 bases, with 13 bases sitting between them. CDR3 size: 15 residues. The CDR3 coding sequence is TGCAGTGCTAGAGACTCACACCGACTGAATGAAAAACTGTTTTTT. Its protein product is CSARDSHRLNEKLFF.

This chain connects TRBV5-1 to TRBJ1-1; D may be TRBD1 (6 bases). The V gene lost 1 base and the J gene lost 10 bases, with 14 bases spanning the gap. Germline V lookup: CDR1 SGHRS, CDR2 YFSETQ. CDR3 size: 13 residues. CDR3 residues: CASSLTGARVAFF. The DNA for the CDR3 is TGCGCCAGCAGCTTGACGGGGGCGAGGGTAGCTTTCTTT.

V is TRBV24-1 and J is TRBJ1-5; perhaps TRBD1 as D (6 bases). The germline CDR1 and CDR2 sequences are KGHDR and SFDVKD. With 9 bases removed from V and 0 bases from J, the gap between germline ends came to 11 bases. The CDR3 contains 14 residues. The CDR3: CATGGGFSNQPQHF. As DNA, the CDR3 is TGTGCCACCGGAGGGGGTTTTAGCAATCAGCCCCAGCATTTT.

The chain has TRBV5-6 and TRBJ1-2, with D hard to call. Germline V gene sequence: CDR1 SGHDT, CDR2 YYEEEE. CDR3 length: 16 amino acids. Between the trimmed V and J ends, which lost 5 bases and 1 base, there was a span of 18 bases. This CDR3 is CASRRTTEPLNYGYTF. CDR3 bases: TGTGCCAGCAGACGAACGACGGAGCCCCTTAACTATGGCTACACCTTC.

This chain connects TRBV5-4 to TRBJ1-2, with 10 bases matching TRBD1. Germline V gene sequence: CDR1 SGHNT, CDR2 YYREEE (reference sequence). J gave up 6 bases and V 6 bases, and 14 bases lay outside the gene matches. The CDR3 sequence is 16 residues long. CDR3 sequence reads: CASTDLDRGPGDGYTF. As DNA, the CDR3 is TGTGCCAGCACCGACCTCGACAGGGGGCCGGGGGATGGCTACACCTTC.

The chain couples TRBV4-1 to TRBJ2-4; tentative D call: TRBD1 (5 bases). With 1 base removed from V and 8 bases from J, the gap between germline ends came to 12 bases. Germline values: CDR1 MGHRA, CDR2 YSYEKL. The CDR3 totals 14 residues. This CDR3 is CASSQVGAPDIQYF. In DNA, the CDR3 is TGCGCCAGCAGCCAAGTTGGGGCGCCGGACATTCAGTACTTC.

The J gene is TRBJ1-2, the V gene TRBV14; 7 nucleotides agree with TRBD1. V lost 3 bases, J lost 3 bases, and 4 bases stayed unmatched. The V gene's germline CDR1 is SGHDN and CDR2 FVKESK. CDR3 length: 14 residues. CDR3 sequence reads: CASSHQGGDYGYTF. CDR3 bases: TGTGCCAGCAGCCATCAGGGGGGGGACTATGGCTACACCTTC.

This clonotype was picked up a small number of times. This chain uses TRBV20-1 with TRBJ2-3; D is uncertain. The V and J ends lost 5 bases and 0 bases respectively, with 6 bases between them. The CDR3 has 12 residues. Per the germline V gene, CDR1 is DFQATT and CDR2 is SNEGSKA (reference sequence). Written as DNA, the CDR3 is TGCAGTGCTGTAGAAAGCACAGATACGCAGTATTTT. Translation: CSAVESTDTQYF.

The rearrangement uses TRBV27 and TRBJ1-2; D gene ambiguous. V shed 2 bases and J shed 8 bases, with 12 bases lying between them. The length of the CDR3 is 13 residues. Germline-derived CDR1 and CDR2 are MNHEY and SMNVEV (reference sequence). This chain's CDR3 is CASSLIGGEGYTF. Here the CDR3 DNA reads TGTGCCAGCAGTTTAATTGGCGGGGAGGGCTACACCTTC.

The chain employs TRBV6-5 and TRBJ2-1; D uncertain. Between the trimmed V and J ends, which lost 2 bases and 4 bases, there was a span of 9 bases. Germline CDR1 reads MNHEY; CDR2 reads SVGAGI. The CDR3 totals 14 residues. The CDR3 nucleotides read TGTGCCAGCAGTTACCCCGGTTTTTACAATGAGCAGTTCTTC. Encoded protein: CASSYPGFYNEQFF.

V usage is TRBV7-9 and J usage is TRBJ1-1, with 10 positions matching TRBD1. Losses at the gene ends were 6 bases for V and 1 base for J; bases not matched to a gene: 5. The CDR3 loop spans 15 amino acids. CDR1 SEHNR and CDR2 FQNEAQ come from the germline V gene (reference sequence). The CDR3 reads CASSRQGARNTEAFF. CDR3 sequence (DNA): TGTGCCAGCAGTAGACAGGGGGCGAGGAACACTGAAGCTTTCTTT.

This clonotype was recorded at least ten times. CDR3 DNA sequence: TGTGCCAGCAGCTGGCGAATAGGGGAAGGAAACACTGAAGCTTTCTTT. It specifies CASSWRIGEGNTEAFF. The rearrangement uses TRBV7-2 and TRBJ1-1, with TRBD1 as a possible D gene (5 bases). The CDR3 runs to 16 residues. Between the trimmed V and J ends, which lost 4 bases and 2 bases, there was a span of 17 bases. The germline CDR1 and CDR2 sequences are SGHTA and FQGNSA.

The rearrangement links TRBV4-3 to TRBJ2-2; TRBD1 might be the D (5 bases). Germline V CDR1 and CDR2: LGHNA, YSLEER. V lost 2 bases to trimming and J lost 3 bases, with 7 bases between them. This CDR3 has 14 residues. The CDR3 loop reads CASSQQGDTGELFF. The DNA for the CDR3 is TGCGCCAGCAGCCAACAAGGGGACACCGGGGAGCTGTTTTTT.

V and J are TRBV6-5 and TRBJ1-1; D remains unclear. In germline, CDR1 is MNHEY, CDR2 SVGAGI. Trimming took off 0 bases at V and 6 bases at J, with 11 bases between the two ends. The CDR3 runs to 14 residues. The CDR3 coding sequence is TGTGCCAGCAGTTACTCCGGACTGATGGCTGAAGCTTTCTTT. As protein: CASSYSGLMAEAFF.

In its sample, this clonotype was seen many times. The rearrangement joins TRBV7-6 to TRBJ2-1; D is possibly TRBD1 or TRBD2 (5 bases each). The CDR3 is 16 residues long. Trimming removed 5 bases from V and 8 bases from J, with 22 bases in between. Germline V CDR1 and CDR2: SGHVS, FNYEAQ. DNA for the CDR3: TGTGCCAGCAGCATCCGGACGGCGGGCACAGGAGATGAGCAGTTCTTC. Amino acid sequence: CASSIRTAGTGDEQFF.

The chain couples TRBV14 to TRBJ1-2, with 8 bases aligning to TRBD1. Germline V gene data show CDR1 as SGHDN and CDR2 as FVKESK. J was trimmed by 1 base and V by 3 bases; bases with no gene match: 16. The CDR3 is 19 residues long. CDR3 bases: TGTGCCAGCAGCCAGGGATCGGTCAGCAGGGGGCCTTATAACTATGGCTACACCTTC. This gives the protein CASSQGSVSRGPYNYGYTF. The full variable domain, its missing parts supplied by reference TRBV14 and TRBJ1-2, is EAGVTQFPSHSVIEKGQTVTLRCDPISGHDNLYWYRRVMGKEIKFLLHFVKESKQDESGMPNNRFLAERTGGTYSTLKVQPAELEDSGVYFCASSQGSVSRGPYNYGYTFGSGTRLTVV.

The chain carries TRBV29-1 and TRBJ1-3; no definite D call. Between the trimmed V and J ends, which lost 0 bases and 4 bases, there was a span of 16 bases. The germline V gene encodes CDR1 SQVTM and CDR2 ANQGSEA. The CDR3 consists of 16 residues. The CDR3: CSVEDRMGSYGNTIYF. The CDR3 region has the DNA TGCAGCGTTGAAGATCGGATGGGCTCCTACGGAAACACCATATATTTT.

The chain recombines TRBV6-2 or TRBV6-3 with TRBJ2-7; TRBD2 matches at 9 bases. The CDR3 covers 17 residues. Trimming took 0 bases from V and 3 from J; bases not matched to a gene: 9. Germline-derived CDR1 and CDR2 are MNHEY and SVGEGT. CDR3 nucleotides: TGTGCCAGCAGTTACTCAAGTAGCGGGGGAGTTATCTACGAGCAGTACGTC. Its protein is CASSYSSSGGVIYEQYV.

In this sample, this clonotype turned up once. The CDR3 coding sequence is TGTGCCAGCAGGTTTTATGAAAAACTGTTTTTT. Translated: CASRFYEKLFF. The chain has TRBV27 and TRBJ1-4; D unclear. V dropped 6 bases and J dropped 6 bases, with 5 bases sitting between them. This CDR3 spans 11 amino acids. Germline CDR1 reads MNHEY; CDR2 reads SMNVEV (reference sequence).